A single sample is the source of the 19 T cell receptor beta chains below, sequenced in a study of long-term antiretroviral therapy in people with HIV. Sequencing relied on immunoSEQ assay v3.0, run at survey level. Produced via immunoSEQ multiplex PCR; TCRdb's table is partial and in-frame only. The table lists about 20,000 clones, more than 80% of them singletons, with around 4% in the top ten. The sample consisted of unsorted PBMCs, taken 5.9 years after starting antiretroviral therapy. These receptors were obtained from a man younger than 45 with HIV.

J is TRBJ1-1 and V is TRBV4-1, with 8 positions matching TRBD1. V lost 0 bases, J lost 1 base, and 10 bases stayed unmatched. Germline V gives CDR1 MGHRA, CDR2 YSYEKL. The CDR3 covers 18 residues. The CDR3 spells CASSQEERSGTGNTEAFF. The CDR3 bases are TGCGCCAGCAGCCAAGAGGAGCGGTCCGGGACAGGGAACACTGAAGCTTTCTTT.

The rearrangement joins TRBV5-6 to TRBJ1-2, with 10 bases that match TRBD1. The CDR3 totals 14 residues. Germline lookup yields CDR1 SGHDT and CDR2 YYEEEE. The V segment lost 4 bases and the J segment 2 bases; nucleotides outside the gene matches: 2. The CDR3 region is CASSAGQGNYGYTF. The CDR3 DNA reads TGTGCCAGCAGCGCGGGACAGGGGAACTATGGCTACACCTTC. The variable domain in full, completed from reference TRBV5-6 and TRBJ1-2, reads DAGVTQSPTHLIKTRGQQVTLRCSPKSGHDTVSWYQQALGQGPQFIFQYYEEEERQRGNFPDRFSGHQFPNYSSELNVNALLLGDSALYLCASSAGQGNYGYTFGSGTRLTVV.

The chain joins TRBV9 to TRBJ2-1, with 8 bases identical to TRBD2. CDR3 length equals 16 residues. The ends lost 1 base at V and 3 bases at J; junction bases unmatched: 6. From germline, CDR1 is SGDLS and CDR2 YYNGEE. The CDR3 nucleotides are TGTGCCAGCAGCGTATTCTCCAGCGGGGGCTACAATGAGCAGTTCTTC. The encoded protein is CASSVFSSGGYNEQFF.

The gene calls are TRBV28 and TRBJ2-1; TRBD1 agrees at 9 bases. The CDR3 extends over 15 amino acids. Trimming removed 6 bases from V and 9 bases from J; junction bases left unmatched: 12. The germline V gene encodes CDR1 MDHEN and CDR2 SYDVKM. CDR3 nucleotide sequence: TGTGCCAGCAGACTAGGGGGACAGGGTGACGGTGAGCAGTTCTTC. It specifies CASRLGGQGDGEQFF.

This rearrangement joins TRBV7-3 to TRBJ1-1, with TRBD1 matching 7 bases. The V and J ends lost 5 bases and 1 base, in that order; junction bases with no gene match: 1. This CDR3 is built from 13 residues. Germline V gene data show CDR1 as SGHTA and CDR2 as FQGTGA. The CDR3 DNA follows: TGTGCCAGCAGCGGACAGGCGAACACTGAAGCTTTCTTT. Its protein product is CASSGQANTEAFF.

This clone was seen a few times. The chain carries TRBV7-2 and TRBJ1-2; 10 bases are a match to TRBD1. CDR1 is SGHTA and CDR2 is FQGNSA in the germline V gene. The J segment lost 6 bases and the V segment lost 5 bases, leaving 9 bases of the junction unmatched. The CDR3 length is 15 residues. CDR3 nucleotide sequence: TGTGCCAGCAGCCCAGGACAGGGGGTTAGGAATGGCTACACCTTC. The encoded protein is CASSPGQGVRNGYTF.

The V and J genes are TRBV6-4 and TRBJ2-4, with TRBD2 identical over 10 bases. The CDR3 is 18 amino acids. Germline CDR1 MRHNA, CDR2 SNTAGT. With 2 bases clipped from V and 0 bases from J, the junction kept 7 bases outside the gene matches. The CDR3 loop reads CASSDALAGALAKNIQYF. CDR3 sequence (DNA): TGTGCCAGCAGTGACGCCCTAGCGGGGGCGCTAGCCAAAAACATTCAGTACTTC.

The J gene is TRBJ2-5, the V gene TRBV6-6; 9 bases fit TRBD2. This CDR3 has 14 residues. Trimming took 5 bases from V and 7 from J; bases not matched to a gene: 8. Germline V gene lookup returns CDR1 MNHNY and CDR2 SVGAGI (reference sequence). The CDR3 DNA sequence: TGTGCCAGCAGTCCAGCGGGGGGATCGGCGACCCAGTACTTC. Amino acids: CASSPAGGSATQYF.

The CDR3 sequence: CASRWGEGTGELFF. In DNA form, the CDR3 reads TGTGCCAGCCGATGGGGGGAAGGAACCGGGGAGCTGTTTTTT. V usage is TRBV9 and J usage is TRBJ2-2, with D maybe TRBD2 (6 bases). Germline assignment: CDR1 SGDLS and CDR2 YYNGEE. The V gene lost 7 bases and the J gene lost 5 bases, with 15 bases spanning the gap. This CDR3 comprises 14 residues. Full variable domain (missing parts from reference TRBV9 and TRBJ2-2): DSGVTQTPKHLITATGQRVTLRCSPRSGDLSVYWYQQSLDQGLQFLIQYYNGEERAKGNILERFSAQQFPDLHSELNLSSLELGDSALYFCASRWGEGTGELFFGEGSRLTVL.

This sequence joins TRBV27 and TRBJ2-7; 11 nucleotides match TRBD1. CDR3 length: 14 residues. The germline V gene has CDR1 MNHEY and CDR2 SMNVEV (reference sequence). V shed 6 bases and J 5 bases; nucleotides not matched to a gene: 6. The CDR3 nucleotides read TGTGCCAGCAGCCTCCGGGACAGGGGGGACGAGCAGTACTTC. The encoded protein is CASSLRDRGDEQYF.

The chain links TRBV4-3 to TRBJ1-5, with D possibly matching TRBD1 (6 bases). Trimming took off 0 bases at V and 7 bases at J, with 19 bases between the two ends. CDR3 length equals 17 residues. CDR1 is LGHNA, CDR2 YSLEER, per germline. CDR3 sequence reads: CASSQDPPREGGQPQHF. For the CDR3, the DNA is TGCGCCAGCAGCCAAGATCCCCCGCGGGAGGGGGGGCAGCCCCAGCATTTT.

The chain is built from TRBV7-8 and TRBJ1-5, with 10 nucleotides matching TRBD1. The CDR3 runs 16 residues. The germline CDR1 and CDR2 sequences are SGHVS and FQNEAQ. V lost 2 bases to trimming and J lost 6 bases; unmatched junction nucleotides: 7. This chain's CDR3 is CASSLMGQGNLQPQHF. The CDR3, as DNA: TGTGCCAGCAGCTTAATGGGACAGGGGAATCTTCAGCCCCAGCATTTT.

This clone was observed a single time. CDR3 protein: CASSLYADRPNEKLFF. The CDR3 bases are TGTGCCAGCAGTTTATACGCCGACAGGCCTAATGAAAAACTGTTTTTT. This chain connects TRBV28 to TRBJ1-4; a weak D match, TRBD1 (6 bases). The CDR3 extends over 16 amino acids. V was trimmed by 1 base and J by 3 bases, leaving 12 bases between them. Germline loops: CDR1 MDHEN, CDR2 SYDVKM.

J is TRBJ2-1 and V is TRBV28; tentative D call: TRBD2 (6 bases). The CDR3 sequence is 14 residues long. The V and J ends lost 1 base and 3 bases respectively, with 7 bases between them. In germline, CDR1 is MDHEN, CDR2 SYDVKM. CDR3 DNA sequence: TGTGCCAGCAGTTTATCGGACTACTACAATGAGCAGTTCTTC. Amino acids: CASSLSDYYNEQFF.

The chain's CDR3 is CASSLGTGGQETQYF. CDR3 nucleotides: TGTGCCAGCAGCTTGGGGACAGGGGGCCAAGAGACCCAGTACTTC. The chain carries TRBV5-6 and TRBJ2-5, with TRBD1 matching 10 bases. Unmatched junction bases numbered 0, after V lost 0 bases and J lost 1 base. Germline CDR1 is SGHDT and CDR2 is YYEEEE. There are 15 residues in the CDR3.

This chain connects TRBV7-7 to TRBJ1-4; D is perhaps TRBD1 (5 bases). The CDR3 loop spans 15 amino acids. The V end lost 5 bases, the J end lost 8 bases, and 18 bases lay between the germline ends. CDR1 is SSHAT, CDR2 FNYEAQ, per germline (reference sequence). Here the CDR3 reads CASSQGVGGREKLFF. CDR3 bases: TGTGCCAGCAGCCAAGGTGTGGGGGGAAGAGAAAAACTGTTTTTT.

This clone has a single count. CDR3 nucleotide sequence: TGTGCCAGCAGCCCGGGACCCCCTTCGGGCACAGATACGCAGTATTTT. Translated, it gives CASSPGPPSGTDTQYF. This rearrangement joins TRBV7-2 to TRBJ2-3; possibly TRBD1 or TRBD2 for D (5 bases each). Trimming took off 5 bases at V and 1 base at J, with 16 bases between the two ends. This CDR3 spans 16 amino acids. Germline CDR1 is SGHTA and CDR2 is FQGNSA.

The gene calls are TRBV7-2 and TRBJ2-2; 11 bases align to TRBD2. Looked up from germline, CDR1 is SGHTA and CDR2 is FQGNSA. The CDR3 sequence is 15 residues long. J lost 4 bases, V lost 3 bases, and 1 base had no gene match. CDR3 loop: CASSFLAGGTGELFF. CDR3 bases: TGTGCCAGCAGCTTCCTAGCGGGAGGCACCGGGGAGCTGTTTTTT.

The CDR3 sequence is CASSPGQGTYEQYF. Here the CDR3 DNA reads TGTGCCAGTAGTCCGGGACAGGGGACTTACGAGCAGTACTTC. The chain recombines TRBV19 with TRBJ2-7; 10 bases line up with TRBD1. The CDR3 spans 14 residues. The germline V gene has CDR1 LNHDA and CDR2 SQIVND (reference sequence). The V segment lost 5 bases and the J segment 4 bases; nucleotides outside the gene matches: 5. The full variable domain, its missing parts supplied by reference TRBV19 and TRBJ2-7, is DGGITQSPKYLFRKEGQNVTLSCEQNLNHDAMYWYRQDPGQGLRLIYYSQIVNDFQKGDIAEGYSVSREKKESFPLTVTSAQKNPTAFYLCASSPGQGTYEQYFGPGTRLTVT.